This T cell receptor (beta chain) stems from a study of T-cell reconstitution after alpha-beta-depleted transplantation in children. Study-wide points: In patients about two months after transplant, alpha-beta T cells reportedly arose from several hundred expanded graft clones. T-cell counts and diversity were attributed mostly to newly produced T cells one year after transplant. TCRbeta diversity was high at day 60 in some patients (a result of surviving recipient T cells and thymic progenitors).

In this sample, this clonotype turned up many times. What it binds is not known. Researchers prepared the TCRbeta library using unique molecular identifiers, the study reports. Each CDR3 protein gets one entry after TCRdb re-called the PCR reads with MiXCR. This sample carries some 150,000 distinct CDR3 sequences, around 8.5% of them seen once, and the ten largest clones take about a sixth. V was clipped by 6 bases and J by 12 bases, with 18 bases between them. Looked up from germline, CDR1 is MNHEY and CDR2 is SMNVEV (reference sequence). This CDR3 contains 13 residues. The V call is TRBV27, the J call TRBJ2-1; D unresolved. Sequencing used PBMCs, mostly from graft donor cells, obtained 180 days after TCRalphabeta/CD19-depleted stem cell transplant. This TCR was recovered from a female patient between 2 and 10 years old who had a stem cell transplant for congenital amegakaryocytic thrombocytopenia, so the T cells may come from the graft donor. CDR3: CASSRTIRLMQFF. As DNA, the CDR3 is TGTGCCAGCAGCCGAACTATTCGCCTGATGCAGTTCTTC.